This is a list of T cell receptor beta chains from one sample in a study of blood T cells in healthy people across ages. TCRdb used MiXCR to reprocess the 5' RACE reads, holding one entry per CDR3 protein. In the table there are roughly 1.7 million distinct CDR3 sequences, about 32% of which are singletons. Sequenced input: blood. The source of these receptors is a woman aged 25 to 39 in good health. Both conserved end residues are part of each CDR3. A D gene is named only where the DNA matches it firmly. For some rows the clone size is stated as once, few or many, or as a class when expanded; others skip it.

>TRBJ2-7|TRBV9|-|-
TGTGCCAGCAGCGTAGGCCCGGGGGACTGCGAGCAGTACTTC
CASSVGPGDCEQYF
>TRBJ2-5|TRBV6-2/TRBV6-3|-|TRBD2
TGTGCCAGCAGACAAGCTGGCGGGAGAGTCCAAGAGACCCAGTACTTC
CASRQAGGRVQETQYF
>TRBJ2-1|TRBV12-3/TRBV12-4|-|-
TGTGCCAGCAGCCCTCGAAAGCTAGGGAGCTCCTACAATGAGCAGTTCTTC
CASSPRKLGSSYNEQFF
>TRBJ1-2|TRBV15|few|-
TGTGCCACCAGCAGATTTGCAGGAGGGTCGGGCGGCTACACCTTC
CATSRFAGGSGGYTF
>TRBJ2-1|TRBV4-1|many|-
TGCGCCAGCAGCCAAGATGGCGGTTCCTACAATGAGCAGTTCTTC
CASSQDGGSYNEQFF
>TRBJ2-3|TRBV2|once|-
TGTGCCAGCGGAGGGGGCAGGACAGATACGCAGTATTTT
CASGGGRTDTQYF
>TRBJ2-3|TRBV2|few|-
TGTGCCAGCAGTGAGACAGCACAGGCTACGCAGTATTTT
CASSETAQATQYF
>TRBJ1-4|TRBV7-9|few|TRBD1
TGTGCCAGCAGCATAAGGACAGGGCCCAATGGGGAAAAACTGTTTTTT
CASSIRTGPNGEKLFF
>TRBJ2-7|TRBV27|once|TRBD2
TGTGCCAGCGCCCCCGGGGGGAGGTCCTGCGAGCAGTACTTC
CASAPGGRSCEQYF
>TRBJ1-1|TRBV29-1|few|-
TGCAGCGTTTTCGAGAACACTGAAGCTTTCTTT
CSVFENTEAFF
>TRBJ2-6|TRBV7-3|-|-
TGTGCCAGCAGAAACGGTATAGGAAACGTCCTGACTTTC
CASRNGIGNVLTF
>TRBJ1-4|TRBV25-1|-|-
TGTGCCAGCAGTGATGGGAAGGGAGGTGAAAAACTGTTTTTT
CASSDGKGGEKLFF
>TRBJ1-2|TRBV2|-|-
TGTGCCAACAGGGTCGGACAGATCTATGGCTACACCTTC
CANRVGQIYGYTF
>TRBJ2-3|TRBV24-1|-|-
TGTGCCACCAGTGATTGGCAGGGATCCACAGATACGCAGTATTTT
CATSDWQGSTDTQYF
>TRBJ2-7|TRBV2|few|-
TGTGCCAGCACGACAGGCAGGGGCAATTACGAGCAGTACTTC
CASTTGRGNYEQYF
>TRBJ1-2|TRBV25-1|-|-
TGTGCCAGCAGTGAATTTGCGTCGAGGGGCTACACCTTC
CASSEFASRGYTF
>TRBJ2-7|TRBV18|many|TRBD1
TGTGCCAGCTCACCAGGGACAGGGGTCCGCGAGCAGTACTTC
CASSPGTGVREQYF
>TRBJ2-1|TRBV11-2|-|-
TGTGCCAGCAGCTTAGAGGCATCTCGGGGGTCCAATGAGCAGTTCTTC
CASSLEASRGSNEQFF
>TRBJ2-7|TRBV6-1|few|TRBD1
TGTGCCAGCAGTGAACCCGGGACAGGTTATCCGCACGAGCAGTACTTC
CASSEPGTGYPHEQYF
>TRBJ2-7|TRBV20-1|-|TRBD2
TGCAATGCTTCGCACGGGACTAGCGGGAGCTACGAGCAGTACTTC
CNASHGTSGSYEQYF
>TRBJ2-1|TRBV21-1|-|-
TGTGCCAGCAGAGGGCGGGGGGGAATCTCCTACAATGAGCAGTTCTTC
CASRGRGGISYNEQFF
>TRBJ2-7|TRBV20-1|once|TRBD2
TGCAGTGCCAAGCTAGCGGGCAGACTCTACGAGCAGTACTTC
CSAKLAGRLYEQYF
>TRBJ1-5|TRBV18|-|TRBD1
TGTACCAGCTCACTTACCCGGGACAGTCCTTATAGCAATCAGCCCCAGCATTTT
CTSSLTRDSPYSNQPQHF
>TRBJ1-6|TRBV2|-|-
TGTGCCAGCAGCCCGGGGTTCAATTCACCCCTCCACTTT
CASSPGFNSPLHF
>TRBJ2-5|TRBV20-1|-|TRBD2
TGCAGTGCTAGAGATGGGACTAGCGGGATGAGCGAGCGGTACTTC
CSARDGTSGMSERYF
>TRBJ1-1|TRBV29-1|-|-
TGCAGCGTTGAAAATAAGAGGGGGAAGACTGAAGCTTTCTTT
CSVENKRGKTEAFF
>TRBJ1-1|TRBV28|-|-
TGTGCCAGTTATGTGAACACTGAAGCTTTCTTT
CASYVNTEAFF
>TRBJ2-2|TRBV7-3|-|-
TGTGCCAGCAGCCAATGGGGTTCCGGGGAGCTGTTTTTT
CASSQWGSGELFF
>TRBJ2-3|TRBV4-2|-|TRBD2
TGTGCCAACAGCCAAGATCCGGCTAGCGGGGGGCGGTCAGATACGCAGTATTTT
CANSQDPASGGRSDTQYF
>TRBJ2-7|TRBV4-1|many|-
TGCGCCAGCAGCCCAGAGGTAACTGCTTGGGAGCAGTACTTC
CASSPEVTAWEQYF
>TRBJ2-3|TRBV7-2|-|-
TGTGCCAGCAGCTTAGCGAGGCTCTCGGATACGCAGTATTTT
CASSLARLSDTQYF
>TRBJ2-5|TRBV20-1|-|TRBD2
TGCAGTGCCCGGAGCGCGGGGGGGCCAGAGGAGACCCAGTACTTC
CSARSAGGPEETQYF
>TRBJ1-2|TRBV7-8|few|-
TGTGCCAGCAGCTTAACCCTGGGGGGTTCATTCTATGGCTACACCTTC
CASSLTLGGSFYGYTF
>TRBJ2-5|TRBV7-8|-|TRBD2
TGTGCCAGCAGCATAACTAGCGGGGGGCTTTCCTACGAGCAGGACTTC
CASSITSGGLSYEQDF
>TRBJ2-1|TRBV15|few|-
TGTGCCACCAGCAGAGCGAGTCGGGGTAATGAGCAGTTCTTC
CATSRASRGNEQFF
>TRBJ2-5|TRBV29-1|-|TRBD2
TGCAGCGTTGATGCGGGAGGGCTAGAGACCCAGTACTTC
CSVDAGGLETQYF
>TRBJ1-2|TRBV28|few|TRBD1
TGTGCCAGCAGTTCCCCGGGACAGGGGGAGGGAGGTGGCTACACCTTC
CASSSPGQGEGGGYTF
>TRBJ1-2|TRBV29-1|-|-
TGCAGCGTTGAAAGGGCAGAATTAGCTAACTATGGCTACACCTTC
CSVERAELANYGYTF
>TRBJ1-4|TRBV5-1|few|TRBD1
TGCGCCAGCAGGACGACAGGGATGAATGAAAAACTGTTTTTT
CASRTTGMNEKLFF
>TRBJ1-2|TRBV29-1|-|TRBD1
TGCAGCGTTGATGGGGACAGGCGGATCTATGGCTACACCTTC
CSVDGDRRIYGYTF
>TRBJ2-7|TRBV7-3|-|TRBD1
TGTGCCAGCAGCTTAGGCGGACAGGCAAGCTCCTACAATGAGCAGTACTTC
CASSLGGQASSYNEQYF
>TRBJ2-7|TRBV10-3|-|-
TGTGCCATCAGTGAACAGACTGGCGAGCAGTACTTC
CAISEQTGEQYF
>TRBJ2-5|TRBV20-1|-|-
TGCAGTGGGGAGCGGAGACAAGAGACCCAGTACTTC
CSGERRQETQYF
>TRBJ2-1|TRBV13|few|-
TGTGCCAGCAGAGAAAGCACCTCCTACAATGAGCAGTTCTTC
CASRESTSYNEQFF
>TRBJ2-1|TRBV29-1|many|-
TGCAGCGTTGAGTCCGGGATTGATGAGCAGTTCTTC
CSVESGIDEQFF
>TRBJ2-1|TRBV24-1|few|-
TGTGCCATCCCGGGGACTCGGCGTAGCTCCTACAATGAGCAGTTCTTC
CAIPGTRRSSYNEQFF
>TRBJ2-7|TRBV20-1|few|TRBD2
TGCAGTGCGCCGGGGTGGGGGGGCTCCTACGAGCAGTACTTC
CSAPGWGGSYEQYF
>TRBJ2-7|TRBV12-3/TRBV12-4|many|-
TGTGCCAGCAGTTCGACGACAGCCTCCTACGAGCAGTACTTC
CASSSTTASYEQYF
>TRBJ2-3|TRBV20-1|-|TRBD2
TGCAGTGCTTTAACTAGCGGGAAACGCACAGATACGCAGTATTTT
CSALTSGKRTDTQYF
>TRBJ2-7|TRBV5-1|-|-
TGCGCCAGCTCTTCCGGGACACCGGTTAGTGGGCAGTACTTC
CASSSGTPVSGQYF
>TRBJ2-2|TRBV7-2|-|-
TGTGCCAGCAGCCCCCGTAGGGGGGGGAACACCGGGGAGCTGTTTTTT
CASSPRRGGNTGELFF
>TRBJ2-1|TRBV18|-|TRBD1
TGTGCCAGCTCAACCGGGACAGGCTCCTACAAGGAGCAGTTCTTC
CASSTGTGSYKEQFF
>TRBJ1-2|TRBV30|-|TRBD1
TGTGCCTGGACCTCCGGGACAGGGTGGTCTGGCTACACCTTC
CAWTSGTGWSGYTF
>TRBJ2-3|TRBV28|-|-
TGTGCCAGCAGTTTTGTCCGGCAAGTTTCGCAGTATTTT
CASSFVRQVSQYF
>TRBJ1-1|TRBV18|many|-
TGTGCCAGCAGCCCCCGGGGGAACACTGAAGCTTTCTTT
CASSPRGNTEAFF